The entry below gives a single T cell receptor beta chain sequence along with its context. The antigen is undetermined. Germline lookup yields CDR1 MGHDK and CDR2 SYGVNS. CDR3 length equals 15 residues. With 3 bases clipped from V and 2 bases from J, the junction kept 2 bases outside the gene matches. The data derive from a study of cytomegalovirus exposure and HLA in healthy donors. Study background: Drawn from HLA-typed donors, 80 million to 100 million unique TCRs were held in an early data release. The Caucasian-associated ancestry cluster held 80% to 90% of around 380 genotyped donors. Study conclusions and caveats: Later analysis identified several of the most significant clusters that appeared linked to common viral pathogens.

Vbeta (60) and Jbeta (13) primers were used in the PCR. Per the original data handling: In a later analysis, approximately 80 million unique TCR beta chains included roughly 11 million shared by two or more donors. Clones were sequenced by immunoSEQ multiplex PCR, and TCRdb holds only the in-frame ones, with some missing. That table furnishes V, J and clone size, whereas the DNA furnished D and trimming. The sample lists approximately 150,000 clones, about 75% occurring once. The receptor's source is a male donor in good health and CMV-seropositive. The chain has TRBV25-1 and TRBJ1-2, with 11 nucleotides matching TRBD1. Sequencing used PBMCs. The CDR3 spells CASSDRDRGNYGYTF. In nucleotides, the CDR3 is TGTGCCAGCAGTGATAGGGACAGGGGGAACTATGGCTACACCTTC.